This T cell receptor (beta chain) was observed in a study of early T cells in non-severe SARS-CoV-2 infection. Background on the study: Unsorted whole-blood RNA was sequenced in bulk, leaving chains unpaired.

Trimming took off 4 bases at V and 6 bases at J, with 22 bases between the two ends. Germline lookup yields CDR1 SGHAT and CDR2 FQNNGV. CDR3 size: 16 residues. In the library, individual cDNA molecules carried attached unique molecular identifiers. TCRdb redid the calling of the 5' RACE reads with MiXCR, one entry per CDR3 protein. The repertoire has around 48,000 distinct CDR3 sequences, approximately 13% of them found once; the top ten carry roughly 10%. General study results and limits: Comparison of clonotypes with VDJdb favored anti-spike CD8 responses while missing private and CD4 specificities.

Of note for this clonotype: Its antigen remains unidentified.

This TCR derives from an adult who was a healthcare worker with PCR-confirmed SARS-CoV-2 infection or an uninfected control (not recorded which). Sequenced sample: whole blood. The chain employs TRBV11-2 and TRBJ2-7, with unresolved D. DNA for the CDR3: TGTGCCAGCAGCTCCCTACGTGGCAGAGAACCCCTCGAGCAGTACTTC. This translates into CASSSLRGREPLEQYF.